These 17 T cell receptor beta chains share one sample of origin, sequenced in a study of PD-L1 blockade in urothelial cancer. Generated by immunoSEQ multiplex PCR, the TCRdb table keeps only in-frame clones and is missing some. The table includes some 47,000 clones, 82% detected once. The specimen comprised PBMCs, sampled around atezolizumab (anti-PD-L1) treatment. The source of these receptors is a man between 65 and 85 years old with urothelial cancer.

This chain connects TRBV4-3 to TRBJ1-5; D is unclear. The germline CDR1 and CDR2 sequences are LGHNA and YSLEER. The germline V and J ends were trimmed by 0 bases and 0 bases, with 9 bases remaining between them. This CDR3 contains 16 residues. The CDR3, as DNA: TGCGCCAGCAGCCAAGAAATCGGGTATAGCAATCAGCCCCAGCATTTT. Amino acids: CASSQEIGYSNQPQHF.

This clone was observed a handful of times. This chain uses TRBV2 with TRBJ1-4; TRBD1 matches 9 bases. The CDR3 is made up of 14 amino acids. CDR1 is SNHLY and CDR2 is FYNNEI in the germline V gene. V trimming: 4 bases; J trimming: 8 bases; junction bases outside the gene matches: 5. The CDR3 loop is CASSGGQGTEKLFF. The CDR3 coding sequence is TGTGCCAGCAGTGGGGGACAGGGCACCGAAAAACTGTTTTTT. Supplemented by reference TRBV2 and TRBJ1-4, the full variable domain reads EPEVTQTPSHQVTQMGQEVILRCVPISNHLYFYWYRQILGQKVEFLVSFYNNEISEKSEIFDDQFSVERPDGSNFTLKIRSTKLEDSAMYFCASSGGQGTEKLFFGSGTQLSVL.

This chain uses TRBV18 with TRBJ2-2; 14 nucleotides match TRBD2. The CDR3 consists of 18 residues. The germline gives CDR1 KGHSH, CDR2 LQKENI. With V trimmed by 3 bases and J by 5 bases, 8 bases remained unmatched. For the CDR3, the DNA is TGTGCCAGCTCACCCTACGGGACTAGCGGGAGCTCGACCGGGGAGCTGTTTTTT. Translation gives CASSPYGTSGSSTGELFF.

This chain uses TRBV18 with TRBJ2-2; 11 bases match TRBD2. The V gene's germline CDR1 is KGHSH and CDR2 LQKENI. The CDR3 spans 16 residues. J gave up 4 bases and V 6 bases, and 7 bases lay outside the gene matches. CDR3 amino acids: CASSPPLAGGTGELFF. For the CDR3, the DNA is TGTGCCAGCTCGCCCCCCCTAGCGGGAGGCACCGGGGAGCTGTTTTTT. The variable domain in full, completed from reference TRBV18 and TRBJ2-2, reads NAGVMQNPRHLVRRRGQEARLRCSPMKGHSHVYWYRQLPEEGLKFMVYLQKENIIDESGMPKERFSAEFPKEGPSILRIQQVVRGDSAAYFCASSPPLAGGTGELFFGEGSRLTVL.

The chain couples TRBV18 to TRBJ1-1; D remains unclear. V dropped 5 bases and J dropped 4 bases, with 14 bases sitting between them. The CDR3 consists of 14 residues. CDR1 is KGHSH and CDR2 is LQKENI in the germline V gene. The CDR3 DNA follows: TGTGCCAGCTCAACGTCGACGGAGGGCACTGAAGCTTTCTTT. Its translation: CASSTSTEGTEAFF.

This chain joins TRBV7-2 and TRBJ2-7; the match to TRBD1 covers 9 bases. V shed 6 bases, J shed 0 bases, and the junction held 6 bases outside the gene matches. This CDR3 region has 15 residues. Germline CDR1 and CDR2: SGHTA and FQGNSA. The CDR3 reads CASSRTGVSSYEQYF. CDR3 DNA sequence: TGTGCCAGCAGTCGGACAGGGGTCTCCTCCTACGAGCAGTACTTC.

The V gene is TRBV7-8, the J gene TRBJ1-6; perhaps TRBD1 as D (6 bases). The CDR3 length is 14 residues. Trimming removed 4 bases from V and 6 bases from J, with 10 bases in between. CDR1 is SGHVS and CDR2 is FQNEAQ in the germline V gene. This CDR3 reads CASSWTAINSPLHF. As DNA, the CDR3 is TGTGCCAGCAGCTGGACAGCGATTAATTCACCCCTCCACTTT.

Worth noting for this clone: Different DNA sequences within this sample yield the same CDR3. This chain uses TRBV9 with TRBJ1-3; TRBD1 aligns across 8 bases. V trimming: 1 base; J trimming: 0 bases; junction bases outside the gene matches: 3. Germline CDR1 is SGDLS and CDR2 is YYNGEE. This CDR3 has 16 amino acids. The CDR3 protein is CASSVTGGPSGNTIYF. In nucleotides, the CDR3 is TGTGCCAGCAGCGTAACAGGGGGACCCTCTGGAAACACCATATATTTT.

This chain joins TRBV28 and TRBJ2-1; perhaps TRBD2 as D (5 bases). Trimming took 10 bases from V and 0 from J, leaving 13 bases between them. The CDR3 spans 14 residues. The V gene's germline CDR1 is MDHEN and CDR2 SYDVKM. This chain's CDR3 is CAIEADSSYNEQFF. The CDR3, as DNA: TGTGCCATCGAGGCGGACTCCTCCTACAATGAGCAGTTCTTC.

The chain combines TRBV27 with TRBJ1-4; 12 bases map to TRBD1. The CDR3 is made up of 16 amino acids. The germline V gene encodes CDR1 MNHEY and CDR2 SMNVEV (reference sequence). The V segment lost 5 bases and the J segment 8 bases; nucleotides outside the gene matches: 9. CDR3 coding DNA: TGTGCCAGCAGTCCCCCTCGGGACAGGGGGCGAGAAAAACTGTTTTTT. Its protein is CASSPPRDRGREKLFF.

The chain uses TRBV9 and TRBJ2-5; D call uncertain. Germline assignment: CDR1 SGDLS and CDR2 YYNGEE. Trimming left V 2 bases short and J 2 bases short, with 7 bases between. The CDR3 length is 13 residues. In nucleotides, the CDR3 is TGTGCCAGCAGCGTCTCAGGACAAGAGACCCAGTACTTC. Protein: CASSVSGQETQYF.

This clone was observed once. The chain recombines TRBV4-3 with TRBJ2-1, with D unresolved. The CDR3 loop spans 14 amino acids. V was trimmed by 4 bases and J by 6 bases, leaving 13 bases between them. CDR1 and CDR2 from the germline V gene are LGHNA and YSLEER. This CDR3 is CASSPLTRSNEQFF. In nucleotides, the CDR3 is TGCGCCAGCAGCCCCTTGACCCGGAGCAATGAGCAGTTCTTC.

This chain's CDR3 is CASSRNSGGLNTGELFF. The DNA for the CDR3 is TGTGCCAGCAGCCGGAATAGCGGGGGTCTGAACACCGGGGAGCTGTTTTTT. The chain is built from TRBV14 and TRBJ2-2, with 9 bases that match TRBD2. V lost 4 bases and J lost 1; bases outside the gene matches: 7. The V gene's germline CDR1 is SGHDN and CDR2 FVKESK. This CDR3 has 17 amino acids. Full variable domain (missing parts from reference TRBV14 and TRBJ2-2): EAGVTQFPSHSVIEKGQTVTLRCDPISGHDNLYWYRRVMGKEIKFLLHFVKESKQDESGMPNNRFLAERTGGTYSTLKVQPAELEDSGVYFCASSRNSGGLNTGELFFGEGSRLTVL.

This CDR3 is CASSGPGQGNGYTF. Written as DNA, the CDR3 is TGTGCCAGCAGTGGACCGGGACAGGGGAACGGCTACACCTTC. The rearrangement joins TRBV2 to TRBJ1-2; 10 bases map to TRBD1. The length of the CDR3 is 14 residues. J lost 8 bases, V lost 4 bases, and 7 bases had no gene match. Germline V gene sequence: CDR1 SNHLY, CDR2 FYNNEI.

In DNA, the CDR3 is TGTGCCAGCAGCAACTCACTAGAGGGTGAGCAGTTCTTC. Translated: CASSNSLEGEQFF. The chain combines TRBV7-3 with TRBJ2-1; possibly TRBD2 for D (5 bases). The CDR3 is made up of 13 amino acids. V was shortened by 5 bases and J by 9 bases, with 14 bases between the two germline ends. Germline V gene data show CDR1 as SGHTA and CDR2 as FQGTGA.

The chain combines TRBV18 with TRBJ2-1, with D maybe TRBD2 (7 bases). This CDR3 has 16 amino acids. Trimming cost V 0 bases and J 7 bases, with 16 bases left between them. The germline V gene encodes CDR1 KGHSH and CDR2 LQKENI. CDR3 coding DNA: TGTGCCAGCTCACCACCGCGGGGCGGGGGCATAAATGAGCAGTTCTTC. Protein: CASSPPRGGGINEQFF.

This chain links TRBV7-9 with TRBJ1-1, with D unresolved. The V end lost 7 bases, the J end lost 7 bases, and 16 bases lay between the germline ends. CDR1 is SEHNR and CDR2 is FQNEAQ in the germline V gene (reference sequence). The CDR3 has 13 residues. This CDR3 reads CASTPGGWNEAFF. The DNA for the CDR3 is TGTGCCAGCACCCCGGGAGGGTGGAATGAAGCTTTCTTT. The entire variable domain, with the rest obtained from reference TRBV7-9 and TRBJ1-1, is as follows: DTGVSQNPRHKITKRGQNVTFRCDPISEHNRLYWYRQTLGQGPEFLTYFQNEAQLEKSRLLSDRFSAERPKGSFSTLEIQRTEQGDSAMYLCASTPGGWNEAFFGQGTRLTVV.